The 18 T cell receptor beta chains below all came from one sample that was sequenced in a study of blood T cell repertoires in COVID-19. The table came from immunoSEQ multiplex PCR; TCRdb's copy has only in-frame clones and leaves some out. Among fewer than 200,000 clones listed, around 67% were seen once. What was sequenced was peripheral blood. These receptors were taken from a woman aged 80 or over with acute or convalescent COVID-19.

In its sample, this clone was seen a few times. CDR3 nucleotide sequence: TGTGCCAGCAGTTTACGGCTAGCGGGGGGCGATGAGCAGTTCTTC. Translated, it gives CASSLRLAGGDEQFF. This rearrangement joins TRBV28 to TRBJ2-1, with TRBD2 identical over 11 bases. The CDR3 contains 15 residues. The trim removed 2 bases at V and 8 bases at J, leaving 5 bases unmatched. Germline assignment: CDR1 MDHEN and CDR2 SYDVKM.

V and J are TRBV18 and TRBJ2-2; the match to TRBD2 covers 9 bases. The V segment lost 5 bases and the J segment 3 bases; nucleotides outside the gene matches: 7. CDR3 length: 16 residues. Germline assignment: CDR1 KGHSH and CDR2 LQKENI. CDR3 bases: TGTGCCAGCTCATTTCTAGCGGGGCTTGACACCGGGGAGCTGTTTTTT. Translation: CASSFLAGLDTGELFF.

J is TRBJ1-1 and V is TRBV10-3, with D unresolved. This CDR3 has 12 residues. The V end lost 6 bases, the J end lost 4 bases, and 9 bases lay between the germline ends. CDR1 is ENHRY, CDR2 SYGVKD, per germline. In nucleotides, the CDR3 is TGTGCCATCAGCGAGGGAGTCACTGAAGCTTTCTTT. Encoded protein: CAISEGVTEAFF.

The V gene is TRBV3-1 (or the pseudogene TRBV3-2), the J gene TRBJ1-1; a weak D match, TRBD1 (5 bases). The CDR3 covers 13 residues. From germline, CDR1 is LGHDT and CDR2 YNNKEL (reference sequence). V was cut by 2 bases and J by 8 bases, with 12 bases left in between. The CDR3: CASSQTWGGEAFF. The CDR3 DNA sequence: TGTGCCAGCAGCCAAACTTGGGGGGGGGAAGCTTTCTTT.

This clone was observed once. This rearrangement joins TRBV28 to TRBJ2-7; 8 bases fit TRBD2. CDR3 length equals 14 residues. CDR1 is MDHEN and CDR2 is SYDVKM in the germline V gene. The J segment lost 6 bases and the V segment lost 4 bases, leaving 8 bases of the junction unmatched. CDR3 DNA sequence: TGTGCCAGCAGTTCGCCCGGACTAGCCGCCGAGCAGTACTTC. Protein: CASSSPGLAAEQYF.

Only a few counts were recorded for this clone. This sequence joins TRBV7-2 and TRBJ2-3, with D possibly being TRBD2 (6 bases). Germline CDR1 is SGHTA and CDR2 is FQGNSA. The CDR3 has 16 residues. V shed 1 base and J shed 0 bases, with 11 bases lying between them. The CDR3 loop reads CASSLGGSGSTDTQYF. CDR3 sequence (DNA): TGTGCCAGCAGCTTAGGGGGTAGCGGCAGCACAGATACGCAGTATTTT.

This chain uses TRBV18 with TRBJ2-1; 15 bases align to TRBD2. The CDR3 covers 16 residues. Per germline, CDR1 KGHSH and CDR2 LQKENI. The V gene end was trimmed by 2 bases and the J gene end by 9 bases; junction bases not matched to a gene: 5. CDR3 DNA sequence: TGTGCCAGCTCACCAGAGGGACTAGCGGGGGGAAGTGAGCAGTTCTTC. It codes for CASSPEGLAGGSEQFF.

The V gene is TRBV2, the J gene TRBJ1-4, with TRBD1 as a possible D gene (5 bases). V was cut by 1 base and J by 11 bases, with 14 bases left in between. CDR1 is SNHLY, CDR2 FYNNEI, per germline. The CDR3 totals 14 residues. The CDR3 loop reads CASSEGQRLVKLFF. In DNA form, the CDR3 reads TGTGCCAGCAGTGAAGGACAGAGGCTCGTGAAACTGTTTTTT.

In its sample, this clone was seen once. Written as DNA, the CDR3 is TGCGCCAGCAGCATGGGACAGGGGTCTGGAAACACCATATATTTT. It codes for CASSMGQGSGNTIYF. V is TRBV5-1 and J is TRBJ1-3; TRBD1 agrees at 10 bases. This CDR3 contains 15 residues. Germline CDR1 and CDR2: SGHRS and YFSETQ. V trimming: 4 bases; J trimming: 1 base; junction bases outside the gene matches: 2.

The V and J genes are TRBV2 and TRBJ2-2; TRBD1 aligns across 9 bases. CDR1 and CDR2 from the germline V gene are SNHLY and FYNNEI. This CDR3 comprises 17 residues. V was clipped by 0 bases and J by 6 bases; unmatched bases: 8. The CDR3 region has the DNA TGTGCCAGCAGTGAAGCGCGCGGGACAGGGCGGGCCGGGGAGCTGTTTTTT. This codes for CASSEARGTGRAGELFF.

J is TRBJ2-1 and V is TRBV11-1; D not certain. The CDR3 length is 13 residues. Germline-derived CDR1 and CDR2 are SGHAT and FQDESV (reference sequence). Trimming cost V 4 bases and J 10 bases, with 14 bases left between them. The CDR3 region has the DNA TGTGCCAGCAGCTCTACCCTCGTTAGCGAGCAGTTCTTC. Translated: CASSSTLVSEQFF.

The rearrangement uses TRBV7-3 and TRBJ1-1; no clear D gene. Trimming removed 1 base from V and 2 bases from J, with 5 bases in between. The CDR3 covers 13 residues. CDR1 and CDR2 from the germline V gene are SGHTA and FQGTGA. The CDR3 spells CASSLIRNTEAFF. The CDR3 DNA is TGTGCCAGCAGCTTAATTAGAAACACTGAAGCTTTCTTT. The whole variable domain, filled in from reference TRBV7-3 and TRBJ1-1, reads GAGVSQTPSNKVTEKGKYVELRCDPISGHTALYWYRQSLGQGPEFLIYFQGTGAADDSGLPNDRFFAVRPEGSVSTLKIQRTERGDSAVYLCASSLIRNTEAFFGQGTRLTVV.

The chain joins TRBV12-3 or TRBV12-4 to TRBJ2-7; 7 bases fit TRBD2. The CDR3 is 13 residues long. V was pared by 7 bases and J by 6 bases, with 9 bases of the junction left unmatched. CDR3 residues: CASTWGGRGEQYF. The DNA of the CDR3 is TGTGCCAGCACCTGGGGGGGTAGAGGCGAGCAGTACTTC.

The rearrangement links TRBV13 to TRBJ2-3; D perhaps matches TRBD1 (5 bases). V gave up 0 bases and J gave up 2 bases, with 6 bases separating them. CDR1 PRHDT and CDR2 FYEKMQ come from the germline V gene (reference sequence). This CDR3 is 14 amino acids long. Written as DNA, the CDR3 is TGTGCCAGCAGCTTAGGGACAGTCACAGATACGCAGTATTTT. Amino acid sequence: CASSLGTVTDTQYF.

This rearrangement joins TRBV7-2 to TRBJ1-1; D is undetermined. The germline V and J ends were trimmed by 5 bases and 4 bases, with 14 bases remaining between them. Per the germline V gene, CDR1 is SGHTA and CDR2 is FQGNSA. This CDR3 has 14 residues. The CDR3 here is CASSPPAGITEAFF. CDR3 sequence (DNA): TGTGCCAGCAGCCCCCCCGCGGGGATCACTGAAGCTTTCTTT.

This rearrangement joins TRBV19 to TRBJ1-4; 7 bases are shared with TRBD1. Germline-derived CDR1 and CDR2 are LNHDA and SQIVND (reference sequence). Trimming at V came to 6 bases and at J to 8 bases, leaving 6 bases not matched to a gene. The CDR3 sequence is 13 residues long. CDR3 region: CASSLTGNEKLFF. Here the CDR3 DNA reads TGTGCCAGTAGCCTGACAGGGAACGAAAAACTGTTTTTT.

V is TRBV9 and J is TRBJ2-5; no clear D. The V gene lost 0 bases and the J gene lost 4 bases, with 10 bases spanning the gap. The CDR3 extends over 14 amino acids. CDR1 is SGDLS and CDR2 is YYNGEE in the germline V gene. CDR3 nucleotides: TGTGCCAGCAGCGTAGAGGCTAGGCCAGAGACCCAGTACTTC. The encoded protein is CASSVEARPETQYF.

The CDR3 DNA sequence: TGTGCCAGCAGGGAAGGCGGGGATTCACCCCTCCACTTT. This gives the protein CASREGGDSPLHF. The V call is TRBV28, the J call TRBJ1-6; D is undetermined. Looked up from germline, CDR1 is MDHEN and CDR2 is SYDVKM. This CDR3 is built from 13 residues. V was trimmed by 6 bases and J by 8 bases, leaving 11 bases between them.